The clone carrying this TCR beta chain was seen at least ten times. Its antigen is undetermined. V lost 1 base to trimming and J lost 0 bases; unmatched junction nucleotides: 7. The V gene's germline CDR1 is GTSNPN and CDR2 SVGIG (reference sequence). The CDR3 sequence is 16 residues long. The sample is drawn from a study of T-cell memory formation after mild COVID-19. Broader study findings: While clones contracting from day 15 to 85 were balanced between CD4 and CD8, later expanders leaned CD4+. Some SARS-CoV-2-responding clones were already detected in memory before infection. For contracting clones, CD4+ ones sat mainly in CM and EM, CD8+ in EMRA.

Each CDR3 protein is one row after TCRdb ran MiXCR on the 5' RACE reads. The sample comprises roughly 560,000 distinct CDR3 sequences, just over 20% of which are singletons, and approximately 13% rests with the top ten. The sequence was obtained from an adult woman who had mild COVID-19 (a few samples of this study predate the infection). Cell type and time point are not known. The genes are TRBV30 and TRBJ2-7, with 9 bases identical to TRBD2. The sample comprised PBMCs or a T cell subset sorted from them (not recorded which). The CDR3 nucleotides read TGTGCCTGGAGTGCTATAAGACTAGCGGCCTCCTACGAGCAGTACTTC. Its protein is CAWSAIRLAASYEQYF.